One and the same sample provided the 20 T cell receptor beta chains below, sequenced in a study of early T cells in non-severe SARS-CoV-2 infection. TCRdb re-called the 5' RACE reads through MiXCR, storing one row per CDR3 protein. Of approximately 76,000 distinct CDR3 sequences in the sample, roughly an eighth are singletons; the top ten hold 3%. The sequenced sample was whole blood. The receptors were sampled from an adult who was a healthcare worker with PCR-confirmed SARS-CoV-2 infection or an uninfected control (not recorded which).

This clonotype was found a few times. The chain employs TRBV28 and TRBJ2-7; possible D gene TRBD2, 5 bases. CDR1 and CDR2 (germline): MDHEN, SYDVKM. The CDR3 is 13 amino acids. The V and J ends lost 6 bases and 3 bases respectively, with 12 bases between them. CDR3 bases: TGTGCCAGCAGCACCACGGGGAACTACGAGCAGTACTTC. Residues: CASSTTGNYEQYF.

The sample holds many counts of this clonotype. The rearrangement joins TRBV3-1 to TRBJ2-6; 7 positions match TRBD1. The germline V gene encodes CDR1 LGHDT and CDR2 YNNKEL (reference sequence). V trimming: 1 base; J trimming: 7 bases; junction bases outside the gene matches: 7. The CDR3 has 16 amino acids. The CDR3 loop is CASSQVGQVIANVLTF. In nucleotides, the CDR3 is TGTGCCAGCAGCCAAGTCGGACAGGTCATTGCCAACGTCCTGACTTTC.

At least ten counts were recorded for this clonotype. The rearrangement uses TRBV10-2 and TRBJ2-7, with D perhaps matching TRBD2 (6 bases). The CDR3 contains 11 residues. Looked up from germline, CDR1 is WSHSY and CDR2 is SAAADI. V lost 8 bases, J lost 2 bases, and 7 bases lay in between. CDR3 nucleotides: TGCGCCAGCTGGGGGGCCTACGAGCAGTACTTC. This sequence encodes CASWGAYEQYF.

This clonotype was observed a handful of times. The chain uses TRBV12-3 or TRBV12-4 and TRBJ2-7; 7 nucleotides agree with TRBD1. V dropped 5 bases and J dropped 2; count of bases not matched to a gene: 6. This CDR3 region has 14 residues. CDR3 DNA sequence: TGTGCCAGCAGTCCGAGGGGGACAGCCTACGAGCAGTACTTC. Translated: CASSPRGTAYEQYF.

This clonotype turned up a few times. The rearrangement uses TRBV2 and TRBJ2-1; TRBD2 is a possible D gene (5 bases). Germline lookup yields CDR1 SNHLY and CDR2 FYNNEI. Trimming pared 2 bases from V and 5 bases from J, leaving 7 bases between. The CDR3 spans 13 residues. The CDR3 protein is CASSERENNEQFF. The CDR3 nucleotides read TGTGCCAGCAGTGAACGGGAAAACAATGAGCAGTTCTTC.

The genes are TRBV10-3 and TRBJ1-4, with TRBD1 matching 12 bases. Trimming removed 5 bases from V and 8 bases from J; junction bases left unmatched: 3. Per the germline V gene, CDR1 is ENHRY and CDR2 is SYGVKD. The length of the CDR3 is 14 residues. CDR3 coding DNA: TGTGCCATCAGTACGGGACAGGGGGCGGAAAAACTGTTTTTT. It translates to CAISTGQGAEKLFF.

V is TRBV30 and J is TRBJ1-5, with 7 bases fitting TRBD1. There are 14 residues in the CDR3. The ends lost 3 bases at V and 7 bases at J; junction bases unmatched: 9. Germline V gene sequence: CDR1 GTSNPN, CDR2 SVGIG (reference sequence). This chain's CDR3 is CAWSRDRRNQPQHF. CDR3 nucleotide sequence: TGTGCCTGGAGCAGGGACAGAAGAAACCAGCCCCAGCATTTT.

The table lists this clonotype with a few counts. The chain carries TRBV20-1 and TRBJ1-6; D is perhaps TRBD1 (5 bases). The germline gives CDR1 DFQATT, CDR2 SNEGSKA (reference sequence). This CDR3 spans 16 amino acids. V lost 0 bases and J lost 1, with 10 bases in between. CDR3 coding DNA: TGCAGTGCTAGAGATGTCCAGGGATCCTATAATTCACCCCTCCACTTT. Protein: CSARDVQGSYNSPLHF.

Only a few counts were recorded for this clonotype. This chain joins TRBV25-1 and TRBJ1-3; the D is unclear. Germline values: CDR1 MGHDK, CDR2 SYGVNS. This CDR3 is 12 amino acids long. Trimming took off 4 bases at V and 0 bases at J, with 1 base between the two ends. The CDR3 region is CASSVSGNTIYF. DNA for the CDR3: TGTGCCAGCAGTGTCTCTGGAAACACCATATATTTT.

This clonotype was seen repeatedly, ten times or more. The junction departs from germline at one end; a sequencing error may be responsible. The V and J genes are TRBV18 and TRBJ2-4; D may match TRBD1 or TRBD2 (5 bases each). The germline gives CDR1 KGHSH, CDR2 LQKENI. The CDR3 length is 13 residues. The CDR3 coding sequence is TGTGCCAGCTCCCGAGGGGACGGGGTACTGGTAAACTTC. Translation gives CASSRGDGVLVNF.

In its sample, this clonotype was seen many times. The chain is built from TRBV9 and TRBJ1-2; 8 bases are shared with TRBD1. V lost 3 bases, J lost 3 bases, and 7 bases stayed unmatched. The germline V gene encodes CDR1 SGDLS and CDR2 YYNGEE. The CDR3 totals 15 residues. CDR3 in DNA: TGTGCCAGCAGCGCCCGAGACAGGGGTCACTATGGCTACACCTTC. Amino acids: CASSARDRGHYGYTF. The full variable domain, completed using reference TRBV9 and TRBJ1-2, is DSGVTQTPKHLITATGQRVTLRCSPRSGDLSVYWYQQSLDQGLQFLIQYYNGEERAKGNILERFSAQQFPDLHSELNLSSLELGDSALYFCASSARDRGHYGYTFGSGTRLTVV.

The sample holds a few counts of this clonotype. This chain joins TRBV28 and TRBJ2-5; 11 nucleotides match TRBD1. Losses at the gene ends were 7 bases for V and 3 bases for J; bases not matched to a gene: 10. The CDR3 runs 16 residues. Germline V CDR1 and CDR2: MDHEN, SYDVKM. The CDR3 here is CASITGQGVAEETQYF. For the CDR3, the DNA is TGTGCCAGCATTACGGGACAGGGGGTGGCGGAAGAGACCCAGTACTTC.

The chain links TRBV5-4 to TRBJ1-6; D remains ambiguous. Germline values: CDR1 SGHNT, CDR2 YYREEE (reference sequence). The CDR3 consists of 13 residues. The V end lost 0 bases, the J end lost 7 bases, and 5 bases lay between the germline ends. DNA of the CDR3: TGTGCCAGCAGCTTGGATCAGAATTCACCCCTCCACTTT. Protein product: CASSLDQNSPLHF.

This clonotype has ten or more counts. This sequence joins TRBV9 and TRBJ2-5; D unresolved. This CDR3 has 15 amino acids. Germline V CDR1 and CDR2: SGDLS, YYNGEE. V lost 2 bases and J lost 1, with 12 bases in between. CDR3 bases: TGTGCCAGCAGCGTGTCCCCTCTCCCCCAAGAGACCCAGTACTTC. Its translation is CASSVSPLPQETQYF. Full variable domain (missing parts from reference TRBV9 and TRBJ2-5): DSGVTQTPKHLITATGQRVTLRCSPRSGDLSVYWYQQSLDQGLQFLIQYYNGEERAKGNILERFSAQQFPDLHSELNLSSLELGDSALYFCASSVSPLPQETQYFGPGTRLLVL.

This clonotype was seen at least ten times. The chain joins TRBV10-3 to TRBJ2-1, with a tentative D call TRBD2 (5 bases). V was pared by 0 bases and J by 2 bases, with 14 bases between. Per germline, CDR1 ENHRY and CDR2 SYGVKD. This CDR3 is built from 17 residues. CDR3 loop: CAISESRAVTTYNEQFF. CDR3 DNA sequence: TGTGCCATCAGTGAGTCGAGAGCGGTCACGACCTACAATGAGCAGTTCTTC.

This clonotype was detected ten times or more. The chain recombines TRBV7-6 with TRBJ2-1; 10 bases are a match to TRBD2. V lost 1 base, J lost 5 bases, and 5 bases stayed unmatched. CDR1 SGHVS and CDR2 FNYEAQ come from the germline V gene. The CDR3 runs to 16 residues. CDR3 amino acids: CASSLGAGGPDNEQFF. The DNA of the CDR3 is TGTGCCAGCAGCTTAGGAGCGGGAGGGCCCGACAATGAGCAGTTCTTC.

This clonotype was recorded a few times. The CDR3 sequence is CATSDGGQPWDTQYF. The DNA of the CDR3 is TGTGCCACCAGTGATGGGGGACAGCCGTGGGATACGCAGTATTTT. This chain links TRBV24-1 with TRBJ2-3; 7 nucleotides line up with TRBD1. From germline, CDR1 is KGHDR and CDR2 SFDVKD. V was pared by 3 bases and J by 6 bases, with 8 bases of the junction left unmatched. This CDR3 has 15 residues.

The chain is built from TRBV9 and TRBJ2-1; a weak D match, TRBD2 (6 bases). The germline V gene encodes CDR1 SGDLS and CDR2 YYNGEE. Between the trimmed V and J ends, which lost 0 bases and 6 bases, there was a span of 13 bases. The CDR3 contains 15 residues. The CDR3 loop is CASSVDLWGGNEQFF. The CDR3 DNA reads TGTGCCAGCAGCGTAGATTTATGGGGAGGCAATGAGCAGTTCTTC.

This clonotype has a count of ten or more. The J gene is TRBJ1-1, the V gene TRBV5-4, with D unresolved. CDR1 is SGHNT, CDR2 YYREEE, per germline (reference sequence). Trimming removed 0 bases at V and 6 bases at J, with 12 bases between. The CDR3 has 14 residues. The DNA of the CDR3 is TGTGCCAGCAGCTTGGCCGATGTAGGCGCTGAAGCTTTCTTT. Translation gives CASSLADVGAEAFF.

The CDR3 sequence: CASSPQRVAGVYNEQFF. The CDR3 DNA reads TGTGCCAGCAGCCCCCAAAGGGTAGCGGGGGTCTACAATGAGCAGTTCTTC. The genes are TRBV7-3 and TRBJ2-1; 9 bases match TRBD2. Trimming removed 5 bases from V and 3 bases from J; junction bases left unmatched: 11. Looked up from germline, CDR1 is SGHTA and CDR2 is FQGTGA. CDR3 size: 17 residues.